A selection of T cell receptor beta chains follows, all from one sample in a study of shared clonotypes between healthy human individuals. Sequenced by immunoSEQ multiplex PCR; TCRdb stores in-frame clones only, minus some. The sample includes some 2,400,000 clones, approximately 96% of them seen just once. The sample consisted of naive CD4+ T cells sorted from blood. These receptors all stem from a man aged 18 to 35 in good health. The CDR3 runs from the conserved cysteine through the conserved F or W. D genes are given only for firm matches. Some rows have no size entry. The others give once, few or many, or a class for an expanded clone.

CASSLDRGTTEAFF	TGCGCCAGCAGCTTGGACAGGGGGACCACTGAAGCTTTCTTT	TRBD1	few	TRBV5-1	TRBJ1-1
CASSLGLGTSDTQYF	TGTGCTAGCAGCTTAGGACTAGGGACATCCGATACGCAGTATTTT	.	.	TRBV7-7	TRBJ2-3
CASSFDRGPFSPLHF	TGTGCCAGCAGCTTTGACAGGGGGCCCTTTTCACCCCTCCACTTT	TRBD1	.	TRBV7-2	TRBJ1-6
CASSLALEQYF	TGTGCCAGCAGCTTAGCGCTTGAGCAGTACTTC	.	.	TRBV7-2	TRBJ2-7
CASSRQGAGTDTQYF	TGTGCCAGCAGTCGTCAGGGGGCGGGCACAGATACGCAGTATTTT	TRBD1	.	TRBV6-5	TRBJ2-3
CASSLGFSGASTDTQYF	TGCGCCAGCAGCTTGGGGTTTAGCGGGGCTAGCACAGATACGCAGTATTTT	TRBD2	.	TRBV5-1	TRBJ2-3
CASNYGTGGFEQYF	TGCGCCAGCAATTACGGGACAGGGGGCTTCGAGCAGTACTTC	TRBD1	.	TRBV10-2	TRBJ2-7
CASSWTGTNTEAFF	TGTGCCAGCAGCTGGACAGGGACGAACACTGAAGCTTTCTTT	TRBD1	.	TRBV7-8	TRBJ1-1
CAISEGVETQYF	TGTGCCATCAGTGAGGGGGTCGAGACCCAGTACTTC	.	.	TRBV10-3	TRBJ2-5
CASSERAEYNEQFF	TGTGCCAGCAGTGAAAGGGCCGAGTACAATGAGCAGTTCTTC	.	.	TRBV2	TRBJ2-1
CASRDINTGELFF	TGTGCCAGCAGGGATATCAACACCGGGGAGCTGTTTTTT	.	.	TRBV25-1	TRBJ2-2
CASHHVQGPEQFF	TGTGCCAGCCACCACGTACAGGGCCCTGAGCAGTTCTTC	.	once	TRBV18	TRBJ2-1
CASSLTSGGFGELFF	TGCGCCAGCAGCTTGACTAGCGGGGGTTTCGGGGAGCTGTTTTTT	TRBD2	.	TRBV5-1	TRBJ2-2
CASRSADTQYF	TGTGCCAGCAGATCGGCAGATACGCAGTATTTT	.	.	TRBV4-2	TRBJ2-3
CASSSLLAGGPAGELFF	TGTGCCAGCAGCTCCCTCCTAGCGGGAGGGCCCGCGGGGGAGCTGTTTTTT	TRBD2	.	TRBV5-6	TRBJ2-2